The rows below give T cell receptor beta chains drawn from one sample of a study of cytomegalovirus exposure and HLA in healthy donors. The method was immunoSEQ multiplex PCR; TCRdb's version includes in-frame clones alone and lacks a portion of them. Altogether roughly 45,000 clones are present, around 60% being singletons, with the ten largest covering about 9%. Sequenced: PBMCs. The receptors shown here come from a human donor in good health. Both conserved end residues are part of each CDR3. A D gene is named only where the DNA matches it firmly. Not every row has a clone size; where given, it reads once, few, many or a size class.

D gene,J gene,V gene,clone size,CDR3 protein,CDR3 DNA
TRBD2,TRBJ2-3,TRBV5-1,.,CASRGGNTVTDTQYF,TGCGCCAGCAGGGGGGGGAATACGGTGACAGATACGCAGTATTTT
TRBD1,TRBJ1-6,TRBV5-1,.,CASRPQGANNSPLHF,TGCGCCAGCAGACCACAGGGGGCGAATAATTCACCCCTCCACTTT
.,TRBJ2-1,TRBV4-2,.,CTSSQAGHNNEQFF,TGTACCAGCAGCCAAGCGGGACATAACAATGAGCAGTTCTTC
.,TRBJ1-2,TRBV5-4,.,CASSIGINEPHRRGYTF,TGTGCCAGCAGCATCGGCATAAACGAACCCCACCGGAGGGGCTACACCTTC
TRBD1,TRBJ2-5,TRBV10-2,.,CASSPRDRDQETQYF,TGCGCCAGCAGCCCCAGGGACAGGGACCAAGAGACCCAGTACTTC
TRBD2,TRBJ2-2,TRBV4-3,.,CASSPSPSGGAGELFF,TGCGCCAGCAGCCCGTCGCCTAGCGGGGGGGCCGGGGAGCTGTTTTTT
.,TRBJ1-1,TRBV5-6,.,CASSLLGWEERTEAFF,TGTGCCAGCAGCTTGCTTGGGTGGGAGGAGCGCACTGAAGCTTTCTTT
TRBD1,TRBJ2-3,TRBV4-2,.,CASSQESGTGATDTQYF,TGTGCCAGCAGCCAAGAATCCGGGACAGGGGCCACAGATACGCAGTATTTT
TRBD2,TRBJ2-1,TRBV5-4,few,CASSGTSGSYNEQFF,TGTGCCAGCAGCGGTACTAGCGGCTCCTACAATGAGCAGTTCTTC
.,TRBJ1-1,TRBV11-2,once,CASSPSRGNTEAFF,TGTGCCAGCAGCCCCTCCCGGGGGAACACTGAAGCTTTCTTT
TRBD2,TRBJ2-7,TRBV18,.,CASSPPRWGGSDEQYF,TGTGCCAGCTCACCACCGCGATGGGGAGGGTCGGACGAGCAGTACTTC
TRBD1,TRBJ2-2,TRBV6-1,.,CASSWTGGGTGELFF,TGTGCCAGCAGTTGGACAGGGGGGGGTACCGGGGAGCTGTTTTTT
TRBD2,TRBJ2-5,TRBV5-1,.,CASSLGIAGGQETQYF,TGCGCCAGCAGCTTGGGAATAGCGGGGGGACAAGAGACCCAGTACTTC
TRBD1,TRBJ2-7,TRBV5-1,.,CASSLGSSGTGPYEQYF,TGCGCCAGCAGCTTGGGGAGTTCTGGGACAGGTCCCTACGAGCAGTACTTC
TRBD1,TRBJ1-5,TRBV7-2,few,CASSEQGARYQPQHF,TGTGCCAGCAGCGAACAGGGGGCGCGGTATCAGCCCCAGCATTTT
.,TRBJ1-1,TRBV7-9,.,CASSLAAADTEAFF,TGTGCCAGCAGCTTAGCCGCGGCGGACACTGAAGCTTTCTTT
.,TRBJ2-7,TRBV18,.,CASSPRQETYEQYF,TGTGCCAGCTCACCGCGACAGGAAACCTACGAGCAGTACTTC
TRBD1,TRBJ2-1,TRBV9,.,CASSSFGTGYNEQFF,TGTGCCAGCAGCTCCTTCGGGACAGGGTACAATGAGCAGTTCTTC
TRBD2,TRBJ2-5,TRBV2,.,CASSASSGETQYF,TGTGCCAGCAGTGCGTCTAGCGGAGAGACCCAGTACTTC
TRBD1,TRBJ1-2,TRBV7-2,.,CASSQNRGPVLGYTF,TGTGCCAGCAGCCAAAACAGGGGTCCAGTCCTTGGCTACACCTTC
TRBD1,TRBJ1-5,TRBV9,few,CASSGTGGSNQPQHF,TGTGCCAGCAGTGGCACAGGGGGCAGCAATCAGCCCCAGCATTTT
TRBD2,TRBJ2-1,TRBV5-4,few,CASSLSGGGAYNEQFF,TGTGCCAGCAGCTTGTCGGGCGGGGGTGCCTACAATGAGCAGTTCTTC
TRBD1,TRBJ2-7,TRBV30,.,CACVRDRGYHEQYF,TGTGCCTGTGTTCGGGACAGGGGGTACCACGAGCAGTACTTC
.,TRBJ2-7,TRBV7-8,.,CASSLSRTSYEQYF,TGTGCCAGCAGCTTATCTCGGACTTCCTACGAGCAGTACTTC
.,TRBJ2-1,TRBV28,few,CASRYRAGNEQFF,TGTGCCAGCAGGTACAGGGCGGGCAATGAGCAGTTCTTC
TRBD1,TRBJ1-6,TRBV4-1,.,CASSPGQGQAPLHF,TGCGCCAGCAGCCCCGGACAGGGGCAAGCACCCCTCCACTTT
.,TRBJ2-3,TRBV9,.,CASSAAPQDSSTDTQYF,TGTGCCAGCAGCGCTGCACCTCAAGACAGTAGCACAGATACGCAGTATTTT
.,TRBJ1-5,TRBV7-3,once,CASSLDRGQPQHF,TGTGCCAGCAGCTTAGATAGGGGCCAGCCCCAGCATTTT
TRBD1,TRBJ2-1,TRBV12-5,.,CASGLVLTGAIYNEQFF,TGTGCTAGTGGTTTGGTCCTCACAGGGGCGATATACAATGAGCAGTTCTTC
TRBD1,TRBJ2-5,TRBV7-9,.,CASSIRQGAGETQYF,TGTGCCAGCAGCATTCGACAGGGGGCGGGGGAGACCCAGTACTTC
TRBD1,TRBJ1-1,TRBV12-5,.,CASDLDRDGTEAFF,TGTGCTAGTGACTTAGACAGGGACGGTACTGAAGCTTTCTTT
.,TRBJ1-2,TRBV28,few,CASSLPLFDRLFYGYTF,TGTGCCAGCAGTTTACCCCTTTTTGATCGCCTATTCTATGGCTACACCTTC
TRBD2,TRBJ2-5,TRBV5-4,.,CASSFGSGEETQYF,TGTGCCAGCAGCTTCGGTAGCGGGGAAGAGACCCAGTACTTC
.,TRBJ2-1,TRBV6-1,few,CALRTDGVNEQFF,TGTGCCCTCCGGACAGATGGGGTCAATGAGCAGTTCTTC
TRBD2,TRBJ2-3,TRBV15,once,CATSKRGATDTQYF,TGTGCCACCAGCAAGCGGGGGGCCACAGATACGCAGTATTTT
TRBD1,TRBJ1-2,TRBV4-3,.,CASSQDSRGYGYTF,TGCGCCAGCAGCCAAGATTCCAGGGGGTATGGCTACACCTTC
TRBD1,TRBJ1-3,TRBV30,few,CAWSVDRGSFSGNTIYF,TGTGCCTGGAGCGTTGACAGGGGCTCTTTCTCTGGAAACACCATATATTTT
.,TRBJ1-2,TRBV10-3,.,CAISVLMTGGTDGYTF,TGTGCCATCAGTGTTCTAATGACGGGGGGGACGGATGGCTACACCTTC
.,TRBJ1-6,TRBV10-1,.,CASSDRVNSPLHF,TGCGCCAGCAGTGACAGGGTTAATTCACCCCTCCACTTT
TRBD1,TRBJ1-5,TRBV27,.,CASSRRTGKNQPQHF,TGTGCCAGCAGCAGACGGACAGGGAAAAATCAGCCCCAGCATTTT
TRBD1,TRBJ1-3,TRBV4-2,.,CASSQDGRTGGNTIYF,TGTGCCAGCAGCCAAGATGGTAGGACAGGAGGAAACACCATATATTTT
.,TRBJ1-6,TRBV30,.,CAWTPGNSPLHF,TGTGCCTGGACCCCCGGTAATTCACCCCTCCACTTT
.,TRBJ1-2,TRBV15,.,CATSRDRGGGYGYTF,TGTGCCACCAGCAGAGATCGTGGGGGAGGCTATGGCTACACCTTC
.,TRBJ1-2,TRBV7-2,few,CASSFGEGLGYTF,TGTGCCAGCAGCTTCGGGGAGGGGTTGGGCTACACCTTC
.,TRBJ2-3,TRBV7-6,.,CASSLVLDPTDTQYF,TGTGCCAGCAGCTTAGTACTCGATCCCACAGATACGCAGTATTTT
TRBD1,TRBJ2-7,TRBV6-5,.,CASSLGTGSYEQYF,TGTGCCAGCAGTTTAGGGACAGGGTCCTACGAGCAGTACTTC
.,TRBJ2-3,TRBV6-1,.,CASSDNRRTDTQYF,TGTGCCAGCAGTGATAACAGGAGAACAGATACGCAGTATTTT
TRBD1,TRBJ2-7,TRBV5-1,.,CASSLGAGGFKGYEQYF,TGCGCCAGCAGCTTGGGGGCAGGGGGCTTTAAAGGGTACGAGCAGTACTTC
TRBD2,TRBJ2-3,TRBV4-1,.,CASSQAAGGWTDTQYF,TGCGCCAGCAGCCAGGCAGCGGGGGGGTGGACAGATACGCAGTATTTT
.,TRBJ1-6,TRBV6-4,.,CASSENRVSPLHF,TGTGCCAGCAGTGAGAACAGAGTTTCACCCCTCCACTTT
TRBD2,TRBJ2-5,TRBV7-2,.,CASSRAGQETQYF,TGTGCCAGCAGCCGAGCGGGACAAGAGACCCAGTACTTC
TRBD2,TRBJ2-3,TRBV28,.,CASRAGSTDTQYF,TGTGCCAGCAGAGCGGGAAGCACAGATACGCAGTATTTT
TRBD1,TRBJ1-6,TRBV6-5,.,CASRGTGASPLHF,TGTGCCAGCAGGGGGACAGGGGCTTCACCCCTCCACTTT
TRBD1,TRBJ1-2,TRBV20-1,.,CSAGTAYGYTF,TGCAGTGCCGGGACAGCCTATGGCTACACCTTC
.,TRBJ1-2,TRBV19,.,CASSTDYGYTF,TGTGCCAGTAGTACGGACTATGGCTACACCTTC